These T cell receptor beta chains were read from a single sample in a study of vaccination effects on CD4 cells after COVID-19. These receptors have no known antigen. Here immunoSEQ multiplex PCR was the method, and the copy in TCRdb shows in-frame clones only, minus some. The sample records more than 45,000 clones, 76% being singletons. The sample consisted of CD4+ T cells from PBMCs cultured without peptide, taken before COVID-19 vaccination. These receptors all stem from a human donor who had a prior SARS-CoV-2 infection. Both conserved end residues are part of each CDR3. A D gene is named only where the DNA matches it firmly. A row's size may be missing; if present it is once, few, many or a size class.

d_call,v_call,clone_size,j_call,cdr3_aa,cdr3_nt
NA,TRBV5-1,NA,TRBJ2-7,CASRETATSSYEQYF,TGCGCCAGCAGGGAGACAGCCACTAGCTCCTACGAGCAGTACTTC
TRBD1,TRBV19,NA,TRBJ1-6,CASSSTGGPSPLHF,TGTGCCAGTAGTAGTACAGGGGGCCCTTCACCCCTCCACTTT
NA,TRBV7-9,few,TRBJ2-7,CASSLVGRSYEQYF,TGTGCCAGCAGCTTAGTTGGGAGATCCTACGAGCAGTACTTC
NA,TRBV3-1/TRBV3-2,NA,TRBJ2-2,CASSPLPTTGTGELFF,TGTGCCAGCAGCCCGCTACCGACGACAGGCACCGGGGAGCTGTTTTTT
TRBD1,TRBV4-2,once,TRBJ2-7,CASSRTQGGHEQYF,TGTGCCAGCAGCCGCACACAGGGGGGTCACGAGCAGTACTTC
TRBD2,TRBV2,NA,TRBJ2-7,CASSWTSGGFYEQYF,TGTGCCAGCAGTTGGACTAGCGGGGGGTTTTACGAGCAGTACTTC
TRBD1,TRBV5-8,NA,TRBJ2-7,CASSLVGTAIRWYF,TGTGCCAGCAGCTTGGTAGGGACAGCCATCCGATGGTACTTC
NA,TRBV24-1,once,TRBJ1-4,CATSGTDPTNEKLFF,TGTGCCACCAGTGGGACAGATCCAACTAATGAAAAACTGTTTTTT
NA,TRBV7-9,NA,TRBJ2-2,CASSLDYGELFF,TGTGCCAGCAGCTTGGATTACGGGGAGCTGTTTTTT
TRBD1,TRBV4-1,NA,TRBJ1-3,CASSLPAGDSSGNTIYF,TGCGCCAGCAGCCTTCCAGCGGGGGACAGCTCTGGAAACACCATATATTTT
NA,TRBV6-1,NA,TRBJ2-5,CASSDPWETQYF,TGTGCCAGCAGTGATCCTTGGGAGACCCAGTACTTC
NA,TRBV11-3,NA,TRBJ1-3,CASSRGDTIYF,TGTGCCAGCAGCCGGGGGGACACCATATATTTT
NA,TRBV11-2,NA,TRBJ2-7,CASSLFGPGEQYF,TGTGCCAGCAGCTTATTCGGGCCCGGCGAGCAGTACTTC
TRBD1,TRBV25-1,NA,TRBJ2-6,CASSGRTGFSGANVLTF,TGTGCCAGCAGTGGGCGGACAGGTTTTTCTGGGGCCAACGTCCTGACTTTC